The next 29 T cell receptor beta chains were all read from a single sample in a study of shared clonotypes between healthy human individuals (dated by TCRdb to the early 2020s). Libraries came from the immunoSEQ multiplex PCR assay. TCRdb stores this immuneACCESS table with in-frame sequences only. Part of the clones is absent; in the studies checked, under half of the shortfall reflects unresolved V genes, and no reason is known for the rest. Recorded for this sample are roughly 660,000 clones; around 90% of them occurred a single time. The ten largest clonotypes hold about a third of the sample. Sequencing used memory CD8+ T cells from PBMCs. The cell subset or site label here, explained by the study, means: CD45RO+ cells pooled with CCR7-negative TemRA cells. These receptors were taken from a man aged 18 to 29 in good health. Some clones in this sample may be carry-over from other donors' samples.

This clone turned up a few times. The rearrangement links TRBV10-3 to TRBJ1-2; possible D gene TRBD1, 6 bases. The germline CDR1 and CDR2 sequences are ENHRY and SYGVKD. CDR3 length: 13 residues. The V gene lost 7 bases and the J gene lost 3 bases, with 12 bases spanning the gap. CDR3 amino acids: CAINGPGDYGYTF. DNA for the CDR3: TGTGCCATCAATGGACCAGGGGACTATGGCTACACCTTC.

The rearrangement uses TRBV27 and TRBJ1-2, with TRBD1 matching 7 bases. The germline CDR1 and CDR2 sequences are MNHEY and SMNVEV (reference sequence). This CDR3 contains 15 residues. V was clipped by 0 bases and J by 7 bases; unmatched bases: 8. The DNA for the CDR3 is TGTGCCAGCAGTTTATCCCCCGACAGGGCCCCTGGCTACACCTTC. Protein: CASSLSPDRAPGYTF.

The J gene is TRBJ2-7, the V gene TRBV29-1; 7 bases are shared with TRBD1. Germline V gene lookup returns CDR1 SQVTM and CDR2 ANQGSEA. V lost 7 bases to trimming and J lost 6 bases; unmatched junction nucleotides: 9. The CDR3 runs 12 residues. The CDR3 bases are TGCAGCGCTCAATCACAGGGGCCCGAGCAGTACTTC. It specifies CSAQSQGPEQYF.

This clone was counted a few times. This chain joins TRBV6-5 and TRBJ2-7, with D perhaps assigned TRBD1 or TRBD2 (5 bases each). The CDR3 is 12 amino acids. Deletions cut 7 bases from V and 10 bases from J, with 17 bases between. Germline V gene sequence: CDR1 MNHEY, CDR2 SVGAGI. The CDR3 loop is CASNTLLGVQYF. The CDR3 coding sequence is TGTGCCAGCAACACCCTTTTGGGGGTACAGTACTTC.

This chain uses TRBV11-3 with TRBJ2-1; D is unresolved. This CDR3 spans 13 amino acids. Trimming stripped 5 bases from V and 9 bases from J, with 14 bases between. The germline V gene encodes CDR1 SGHNT and CDR2 YENEEA. The DNA of the CDR3 is TGTGCCAGCAGCACAACCCCAGGCAGTGAGCAGTTCTTC. Protein sequence: CASSTTPGSEQFF.

This clone came up once. The J gene is TRBJ2-7, the V gene TRBV7-9; D ambiguous. CDR1 is SEHNR, CDR2 FQNEAQ, per germline (reference sequence). Deletions cut 3 bases from V and 2 bases from J, with 11 bases between. CDR3 length: 14 residues. This CDR3 reads CASSLPLQAYEQYF. The CDR3 DNA follows: TGTGCCAGCAGCTTGCCCCTACAAGCCTACGAGCAGTACTTC.

V and J are TRBV6-4 and TRBJ2-1; 9 nucleotides align to TRBD1. CDR3 length: 15 amino acids. With V trimmed by 1 base and J by 4 bases, 2 bases remained unmatched. Germline-derived CDR1 and CDR2 are MRHNA and SNTAGT. CDR3 in DNA: TGTGCCAGCAGTGACTGGGACAGGGAGTACAATGAGCAGTTCTTC. It translates to CASSDWDREYNEQFF.

The chain is built from TRBV11-2 and TRBJ2-7; D perhaps matches TRBD2 (5 bases). Germline V gene lookup returns CDR1 SGHAT and CDR2 FQNNGV. This CDR3 is 16 amino acids long. The V gene lost 0 bases and the J gene lost 3 bases, with 15 bases spanning the gap. The CDR3, as DNA: TGTGCCAGCAGCTTAGAGGGTCAGGCCGGACTCTACGAGCAGTACTTC. Its protein is CASSLEGQAGLYEQYF. Filled out from reference TRBV11-2 and TRBJ2-7, the complete variable domain reads EAGVAQSPRYKIIEKRQSVAFWCNPISGHATLYWYQQILGQGPKLLIQFQNNGVVDDSQLPKDRFSAERLKGVDSTLKIQPAKLEDSAVYLCASSLEGQAGLYEQYFGPGTRLTVT.

The chain employs TRBV14 and TRBJ2-3; 7 bases map to TRBD1. V lost 0 bases, J lost 3 bases, and 12 bases stayed unmatched. The germline V gene encodes CDR1 SGHDN and CDR2 FVKESK. The CDR3 spans 18 residues. The CDR3 DNA is TGTGCCAGCAGCCAAGATCTTCTGATAGGGGGCCCAACAGATACGCAGTATTTT. Encoded protein: CASSQDLLIGGPTDTQYF. The full variable domain, rest sourced from reference TRBV14 and TRBJ2-3, is EAGVTQFPSHSVIEKGQTVTLRCDPISGHDNLYWYRRVMGKEIKFLLHFVKESKQDESGMPNNRFLAERTGGTYSTLKVQPAELEDSGVYFCASSQDLLIGGPTDTQYFGPGTRLTVL.

The chain joins TRBV5-1 to TRBJ2-7, with TRBD1 matching over 10 bases. The J segment lost 0 bases and the V segment lost 2 bases, leaving 8 bases of the junction unmatched. The germline CDR1 and CDR2 sequences are SGHRS and YFSETQ. CDR3 length: 17 residues. In DNA form, the CDR3 reads TGCGCCAGCAGCTTCACTTTCGACAGGGGGCCCTCCTACGAGCAGTACTTC. It is translated as CASSFTFDRGPSYEQYF.

V usage is TRBV28 and J usage is TRBJ2-3, with TRBD1 matching over 8 bases. The trim removed 4 bases at V and 1 base at J, leaving 4 bases unmatched. The V gene's germline CDR1 is MDHEN and CDR2 SYDVKM. This CDR3 is 15 amino acids long. In nucleotides, the CDR3 is TGTGCCAGCAGTTGGGGGACAGGAGGCACAGATACGCAGTATTTT. Its translation: CASSWGTGGTDTQYF.

The rearrangement uses TRBV4-1 and TRBJ1-5; TRBD1 aligns across 11 bases. V was pared by 3 bases and J by 1 base, with 5 bases of the junction left unmatched. CDR3 length equals 17 residues. Germline lookup yields CDR1 MGHRA and CDR2 YSYEKL. The CDR3: CASSHGQGALSNQPQHF. In DNA form, the CDR3 reads TGCGCCAGCAGCCACGGACAGGGGGCGTTGAGCAATCAGCCCCAGCATTTT.

This CDR3 reads CASSDSGGRFYGYTF. As DNA, the CDR3 is TGTGCCAGCAGTGACTCGGGTGGCAGATTCTATGGCTACACCTTC. The gene calls are TRBV6-4 and TRBJ1-2; D is unresolved. Trimming removed 0 bases from V and 4 bases from J, with 12 bases in between. The CDR3 has 15 residues. CDR1 and CDR2 (germline): MRHNA, SNTAGT.

This clone came up once. CDR3 in DNA: TGTGCCAGCAGCCTGGGAACAGGGAGGGGCTACTTC. It encodes CASSLGTGRGYF. V and J are TRBV5-6 and TRBJ2-7, with D maybe TRBD2 (7 bases). CDR1 is SGHDT, CDR2 YYEEEE, per germline. This CDR3 comprises 12 residues. V lost 4 bases and J lost 13, with 18 bases in between.

V usage is TRBV28 and J usage is TRBJ2-7, with a weak D call TRBD2 (6 bases). CDR1 is MDHEN, CDR2 SYDVKM, per germline. V lost 5 bases to trimming and J lost 2 bases, with 16 bases between them. The CDR3 is made up of 15 amino acids. The CDR3 spells CASSLPRDSPYEQYF. Here the CDR3 DNA reads TGTGCCAGCAGTCTACCCCGGGACTCCCCCTACGAGCAGTACTTC.

This chain connects TRBV2 to TRBJ1-3; 8 bases map to TRBD1. The V gene's germline CDR1 is SNHLY and CDR2 FYNNEI. This CDR3 contains 15 residues. The trim removed 7 bases at V and 2 bases at J, leaving 7 bases unmatched. The chain's CDR3 is CASIETGGAGNTIYF. CDR3 coding DNA: TGTGCCAGCATAGAAACAGGGGGAGCTGGAAACACCATATATTTT.

V usage is TRBV29-1 and J usage is TRBJ2-3; D unresolved. Germline V gene sequence: CDR1 SQVTM, CDR2 ANQGSEA. The CDR3 is 15 amino acids. V lost 0 bases and J 4 bases, leaving 14 bases between the germline ends. The CDR3 sequence is CSVEEPALGPDTQYF. CDR3 nucleotides: TGCAGCGTTGAAGAACCAGCTCTCGGCCCAGATACGCAGTATTTT.

This chain joins TRBV10-3 and TRBJ2-3; either TRBD1 or TRBD2 may supply D (6 bases each). Trimming cost V 7 bases and J 6 bases, with 23 bases left between them. This CDR3 has 16 amino acids. Looked up from germline, CDR1 is ENHRY and CDR2 is SYGVKD. As DNA, the CDR3 is TGTGCCATCACGAGGGATAGACAGGCGGGATCGGATACGCAGTATTTT. This encodes CAITRDRQAGSDTQYF.

The chain has TRBV7-9 and TRBJ2-1; 10 bases match TRBD2. V trimming: 6 bases; J trimming: 6 bases; junction bases outside the gene matches: 14. This CDR3 is 17 amino acids long. Germline CDR1 and CDR2: SEHNR and FQNEAQ (reference sequence). The chain's CDR3 is CASRGPLWSSGSNEQFF. CDR3 coding DNA: TGTGCCAGCAGGGGACCACTTTGGTCTAGCGGGAGCAATGAGCAGTTCTTC. Full variable domain (outside the CDR3, taken from reference TRBV7-9 and TRBJ2-1): DTGVSQNPRHKITKRGQNVTFRCDPISEHNRLYWYRQTLGQGPEFLTYFQNEAQLEKSRLLSDRFSAERPKGSFSTLEIQRTEQGDSAMYLCASRGPLWSSGSNEQFFGPGTRLTVL.

V usage is TRBV19 and J usage is TRBJ1-1; unclear D gene. Trimming pared 1 base from V and 0 bases from J, leaving 18 bases between. Germline CDR1 is LNHDA and CDR2 is SQIVND (reference sequence). The CDR3 is 18 amino acids. The chain's CDR3 is CASSIVGSRPLMNTEAFF. In DNA, the CDR3 is TGTGCCAGTAGTATAGTAGGCAGCAGGCCACTGATGAACACTGAAGCTTTCTTT.

The rearrangement joins TRBV28 to TRBJ1-1; 7 bases match TRBD1. Germline V gene lookup returns CDR1 MDHEN and CDR2 SYDVKM. The CDR3 sequence is 17 residues long. The junction had 19 bases not matched to a gene; V was cut back by 6 bases and J by 6 bases. The CDR3 loop reads CASRPGRTGMYISEAFF. The CDR3 DNA reads TGTGCCAGCAGGCCAGGTCGGACAGGAATGTATATCTCTGAAGCTTTCTTT.

The chain links TRBV28 to TRBJ2-7, with 8 bases aligning to TRBD2. Germline CDR1 and CDR2: MDHEN and SYDVKM. V dropped 2 bases and J dropped 3; count of bases not matched to a gene: 18. The CDR3 is made up of 19 amino acids. The CDR3 DNA reads as TGTGCCAGCAGTTTACGGGGGGGGCTTCGAGGCGGGTCGGACTACGAGCAGTACTTC. Residues: CASSLRGGLRGGSDYEQYF.

V and J are TRBV14 and TRBJ2-7; D is uncertain. The CDR3 loop spans 14 amino acids. CDR1 and CDR2 from the germline V gene are SGHDN and FVKESK. V lost 0 bases and J lost 3, with 9 bases in between. The CDR3 coding sequence is TGTGCCAGCAGCCAAGAGTTCGGTTACTACGAGCAGTACTTC. Its protein product is CASSQEFGYYEQYF.

Of note for this clone: This same CDR3 is encoded by further DNA sequences in the sample. The rearrangement joins TRBV25-1 to TRBJ2-1; D call uncertain. The V end was cut by 4 bases, the J end by 1 base, with 5 bases between. Per germline, CDR1 MGHDK and CDR2 SYGVNS. The CDR3 spans 13 residues. This chain's CDR3 is CASSVGSYNEQFF. The DNA of the CDR3 is TGTGCCAGCAGTGTGGGTTCCTACAATGAGCAGTTCTTC.

J is TRBJ2-1 and V is TRBV4-1, with 13 positions matching TRBD2. J gave up 7 bases and V 0 bases, and 0 bases lay outside the gene matches. The CDR3 sequence is 15 residues long. CDR1 MGHRA and CDR2 YSYEKL come from the germline V gene. The CDR3, as DNA: TGCGCCAGCAGCCAAGAGACTAGCGGGAGGAATGAGCAGTTCTTC. Its translation is CASSQETSGRNEQFF.

This clone has a handful of counts. The CDR3 protein is CASSIGAVPEAFF. CDR3 nucleotides: TGTGCCAGTAGTATAGGGGCAGTCCCTGAAGCTTTCTTT. The chain has TRBV19 and TRBJ1-1; D gene uncertain. This CDR3 spans 13 amino acids. The V end lost 1 base, the J end lost 6 bases, and 9 bases lay between the germline ends. From germline, CDR1 is LNHDA and CDR2 SQIVND (reference sequence).

The chain is built from TRBV27 and TRBJ2-7, with 8 bases identical to TRBD1. CDR3 length: 16 residues. The germline V gene encodes CDR1 MNHEY and CDR2 SMNVEV (reference sequence). The junction had 7 bases not matched to a gene; V was cut back by 1 base and J by 2 bases. CDR3 protein: CASSLLGGQGAYEQYF. The CDR3 DNA follows: TGTGCCAGCAGTTTATTAGGAGGACAGGGAGCCTACGAGCAGTACTTC.

The rearrangement links TRBV15 to TRBJ2-5, with a tentative D call TRBD1 (6 bases). Germline CDR1 and CDR2: LNHNV and YYDKDF (reference sequence). The CDR3 is 15 amino acids. V lost 1 base to trimming and J lost 5 bases, with 14 bases between them. The chain's CDR3 is CATSRGRGGLETQYF. The CDR3 nucleotides read TGTGCCACCAGCAGAGGAAGAGGGGGTTTGGAGACCCAGTACTTC.

The rearrangement uses TRBV27 and TRBJ2-7; perhaps TRBD2 as D (6 bases). Germline CDR1 reads MNHEY; CDR2 reads SMNVEV (reference sequence). The CDR3 totals 16 residues. Trimming shortened V by 5 bases and J by 3 bases, and 20 bases separated the two germline ends. This CDR3 is CASSQSTWGVDYEQYF. The CDR3 DNA follows: TGTGCCAGCAGTCAATCAACGTGGGGGGTTGACTACGAGCAGTACTTC.